This paragraph covers one T cell receptor beta chain sequence. The assay was immunoSEQ multiplex PCR, and TCRdb's table has in-frame clones only and misses some. The table lists around 730,000 clones, 75% to 90% of them singletons. Germline V gene sequence: CDR1 SGHRS, CDR2 YFSETQ. There are 15 residues in the CDR3. After removal of 6 bases from V and 2 bases from J, the junction contained 9 bases not matched to a gene. This specimen comes from a study of shared T cell receptors in the human thymus. The same data also contributed to another study, on human thymus T cells. That work contributes: Thymic tissue was derived from resections collected during corrective heart surgery. What appeared biased in thymic and blood repertoires was the usage of V and J genes.

Sequenced sample: thymocytes. This TCR derives from a girl under three years old with a congenital heart defect. The chain combines TRBV5-1 with TRBJ1-2; TRBD1 aligns across 8 bases. CDR3 DNA: TGCGCCAGCAACGGGCCGACAGGGGCAAACTATGGCTACACCTTC. Translation gives CASNGPTGANYGYTF.